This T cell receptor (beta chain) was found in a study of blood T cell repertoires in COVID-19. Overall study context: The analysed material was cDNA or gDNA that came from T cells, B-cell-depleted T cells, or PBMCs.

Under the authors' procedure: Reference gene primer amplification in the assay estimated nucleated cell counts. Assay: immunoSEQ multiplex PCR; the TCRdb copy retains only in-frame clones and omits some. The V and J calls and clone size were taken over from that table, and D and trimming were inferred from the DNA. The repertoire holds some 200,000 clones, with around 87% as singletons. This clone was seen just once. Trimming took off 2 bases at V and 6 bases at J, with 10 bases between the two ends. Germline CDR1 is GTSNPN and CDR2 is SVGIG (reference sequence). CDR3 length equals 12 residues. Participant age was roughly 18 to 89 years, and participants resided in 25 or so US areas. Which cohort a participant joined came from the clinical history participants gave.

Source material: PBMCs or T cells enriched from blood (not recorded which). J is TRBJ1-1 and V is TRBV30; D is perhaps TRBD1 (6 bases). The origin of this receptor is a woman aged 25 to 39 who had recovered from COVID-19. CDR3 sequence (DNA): TGTGCCTGGAGTCCTGGGGGCCCTGAAGCTTTCTTT. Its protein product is CAWSPGGPEAFF.